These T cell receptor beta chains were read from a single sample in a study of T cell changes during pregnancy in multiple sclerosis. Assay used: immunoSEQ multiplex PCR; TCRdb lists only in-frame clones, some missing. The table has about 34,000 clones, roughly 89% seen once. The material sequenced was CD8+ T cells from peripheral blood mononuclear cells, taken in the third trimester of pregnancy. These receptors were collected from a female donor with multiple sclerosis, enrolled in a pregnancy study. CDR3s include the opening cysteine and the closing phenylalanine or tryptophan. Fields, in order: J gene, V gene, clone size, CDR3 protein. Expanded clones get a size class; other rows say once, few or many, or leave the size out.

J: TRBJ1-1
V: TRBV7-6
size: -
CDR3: CASSLGTGNTEAFF

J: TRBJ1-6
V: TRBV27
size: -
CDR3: CASADGTAHNSPLHF

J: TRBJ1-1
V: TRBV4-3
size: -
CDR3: CASSQGGDGPNTEAFF

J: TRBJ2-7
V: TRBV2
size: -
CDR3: CASSALPDRDSYEQYF

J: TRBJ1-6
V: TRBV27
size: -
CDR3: CASSLSSGDYNSPLHF

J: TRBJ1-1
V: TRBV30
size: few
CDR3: CAWSVRAGSNTEAFF

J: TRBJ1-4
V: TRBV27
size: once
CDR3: CASSRSHNEKLFF

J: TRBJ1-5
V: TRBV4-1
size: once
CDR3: CASSQGDRGPQHF

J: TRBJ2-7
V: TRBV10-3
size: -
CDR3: CAIRRPTSGGYEQYF

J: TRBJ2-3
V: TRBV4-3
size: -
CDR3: CASSQAGGPTDTQYF

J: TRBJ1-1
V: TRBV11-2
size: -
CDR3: CASSALGGTTEAFF

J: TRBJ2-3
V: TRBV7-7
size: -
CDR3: CASSPYSGGATDTQYF

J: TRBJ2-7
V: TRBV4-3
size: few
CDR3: CASSLDRGEQYF

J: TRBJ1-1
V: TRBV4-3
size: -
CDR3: CASSQDKGLTEAFF

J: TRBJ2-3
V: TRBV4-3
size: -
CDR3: CASSPGTSSTDTQYF

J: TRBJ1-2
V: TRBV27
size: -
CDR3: CASSQDRGRSGYTF

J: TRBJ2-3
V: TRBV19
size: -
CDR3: CASSTVAASTDTQYF

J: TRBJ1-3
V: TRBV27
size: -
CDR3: CASSSTGYGNTIYF

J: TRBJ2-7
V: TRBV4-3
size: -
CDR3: CASSQAWGNEQYF

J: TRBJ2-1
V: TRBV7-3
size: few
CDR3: CASSLAPGGLYNEQFF

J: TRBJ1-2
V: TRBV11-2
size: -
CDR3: CASSLGQGIHGYTF

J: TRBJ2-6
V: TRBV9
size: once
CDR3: CASTLEAGANVLTF

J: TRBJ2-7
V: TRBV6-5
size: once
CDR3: CASSYSGGASAYEQYF

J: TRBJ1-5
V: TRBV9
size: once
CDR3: CASSVGGSNQPQHF

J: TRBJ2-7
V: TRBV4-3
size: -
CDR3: CASSARAGGRGQEQYF

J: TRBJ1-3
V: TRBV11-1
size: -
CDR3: CASSLATHSGNTIYF

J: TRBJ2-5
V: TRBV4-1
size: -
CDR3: CASSQVVGGQETQYF

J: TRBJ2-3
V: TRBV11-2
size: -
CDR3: CASSLDMKGELTSTDTQYF

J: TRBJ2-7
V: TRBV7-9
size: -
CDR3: CASDQGLAYEQYF

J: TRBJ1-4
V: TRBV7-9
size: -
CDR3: CASSPANEKLFF

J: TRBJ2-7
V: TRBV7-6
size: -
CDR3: CASSSLDTPNEQYF

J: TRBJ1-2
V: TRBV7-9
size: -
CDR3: CASSLLDRSNYGYTF

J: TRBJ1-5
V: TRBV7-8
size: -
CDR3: CASSLEGQVSNQPQHF

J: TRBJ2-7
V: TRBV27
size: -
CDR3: CASSLAPGEYEQYF

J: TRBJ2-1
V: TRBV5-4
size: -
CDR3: CASSFEGVEQFF

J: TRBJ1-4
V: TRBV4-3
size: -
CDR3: CASSQDSGVRNEKLFF

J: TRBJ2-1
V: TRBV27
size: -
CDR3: CASSPAGGQWDEQFF

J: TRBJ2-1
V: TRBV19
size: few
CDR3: CASTPGQGAGGYNEQFF